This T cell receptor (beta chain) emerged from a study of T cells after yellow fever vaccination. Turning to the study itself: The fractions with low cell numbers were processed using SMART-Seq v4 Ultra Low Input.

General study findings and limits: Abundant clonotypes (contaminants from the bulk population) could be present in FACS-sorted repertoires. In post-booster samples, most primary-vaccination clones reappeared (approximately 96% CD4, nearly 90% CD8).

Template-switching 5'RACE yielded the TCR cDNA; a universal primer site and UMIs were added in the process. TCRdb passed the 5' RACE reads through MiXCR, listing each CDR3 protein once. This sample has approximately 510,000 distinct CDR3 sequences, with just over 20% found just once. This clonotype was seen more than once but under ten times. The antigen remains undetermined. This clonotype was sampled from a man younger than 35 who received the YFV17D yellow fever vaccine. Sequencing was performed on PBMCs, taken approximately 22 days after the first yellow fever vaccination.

DNA for the CDR3: TGCGCCAGCAGTGAGGGGTTATACAATCAGCCCCAGCATTTT. Protein sequence: CASSEGLYNQPQHF. The V gene is TRBV10-2, the J gene TRBJ1-5; D not certain. The V and J ends lost 2 bases and 3 bases respectively, with 8 bases between them. CDR3 length: 14 amino acids. Germline V gene data show CDR1 as WSHSY and CDR2 as SAAADI.